Shown below are 13 T cell receptor beta chains from a single sample sequenced in a study of shared T cell receptors in the human thymus. Produced via immunoSEQ multiplex PCR; TCRdb's table is partial and in-frame only. The sample shows roughly 500,000 clones, 78% of them seen only once. These data were also filed under a second study, of human thymus T cells.

The sequenced sample consisted of thymocytes. These TCRs come from a boy under two years old with a congenital heart defect.

This chain uses TRBV13 with TRBJ2-7, with 9 bases that match TRBD1. The CDR3 sequence is 17 residues long. The V gene end was trimmed by 4 bases and the J gene end by 1 base; junction bases not matched to a gene: 11. CDR1 is PRHDT and CDR2 is FYEKMQ in the germline V gene (reference sequence). The CDR3 spells CASSSSKSGQGSYEQYF. The CDR3 DNA follows: TGTGCCAGCAGCTCCAGTAAATCGGGACAGGGTTCCTACGAGCAGTACTTC.

This clone is a singleton in its sample. The rearrangement joins TRBV6-1 to TRBJ1-2, with D perhaps matching TRBD1 (5 bases). Germline V CDR1 and CDR2: MNHNS, SASEGT. Trimming took 6 bases from V and 7 from J, leaving 21 bases between them. The CDR3 is 15 residues long. CDR3 residues: CASRAPRGGYGGYTF. The CDR3 coding sequence is TGTGCCAGCAGGGCCCCTCGGGGGGGGTATGGTGGCTACACCTTC.

This clone was recorded once. The V and J genes are TRBV27 and TRBJ2-5; 11 bases match TRBD1. The CDR3 is 17 residues long. CDR1 is MNHEY and CDR2 is SMNVEV in the germline V gene (reference sequence). Trimming at V came to 5 bases and at J to 4 bases, leaving 12 bases not matched to a gene. CDR3 in amino acids: CASSTVPPGQGGETQYF. CDR3 nucleotides: TGTGCCAGCAGTACCGTACCCCCGGGACAGGGGGGAGAGACCCAGTACTTC.

V usage is TRBV5-6 and J usage is TRBJ2-5, with D possibly being TRBD1 (7 bases). Trimming stripped 3 bases from V and 1 base from J, with 25 bases between. The CDR3 totals 19 residues. The germline V gene encodes CDR1 SGHDT and CDR2 YYEEEE. The DNA of the CDR3 is TGTGCCAGCAGCTCGGGGGCCTATGGGACAGCGGCTTCCCAAGAGACCCAGTACTTC. Protein product: CASSSGAYGTAASQETQYF.

The gene calls are TRBV27 and TRBJ1-5, with TRBD1 identical over 11 bases. The CDR3 is 16 residues long. Trimming cost V 2 bases and J 3 bases; bases outside gene matches: 3. Per the germline V gene, CDR1 is MNHEY and CDR2 is SMNVEV (reference sequence). Here the CDR3 DNA reads TGTGCCAGCAGTTTAATGGGACAGGGGGACAATCAGCCCCAGCATTTT. It is translated as CASSLMGQGDNQPQHF.

For the CDR3, the DNA is TGTGCCAGCAGTTTAAGCTCTGGGGGACAGGGTCATCTCTACTTC. Its protein is CASSLSSGGQGHLYF. The chain links TRBV27 to TRBJ2-7, with TRBD1 matching 9 bases. CDR1 and CDR2 (germline): MNHEY, SMNVEV (reference sequence). The CDR3 covers 15 residues. Unmatched junction bases numbered 15, after V lost 2 bases and J lost 13 bases.

The genes are TRBV27 and TRBJ2-5; D unclear. In germline, CDR1 is MNHEY, CDR2 SMNVEV (reference sequence). The CDR3 spans 12 residues. V lost 4 bases and J 3 bases, leaving 6 bases between the germline ends. This chain's CDR3 is CASSSPEETQYF. CDR3 coding DNA: TGTGCCAGCAGTTCCCCTGAAGAGACCCAGTACTTC.

The CDR3 is CASARTTYEQFF. CDR3 DNA: TGTGCCAGTGCAAGGACTACCTATGAGCAGTTCTTC. The V gene is TRBV19, the J gene TRBJ2-1, with a weak D call TRBD2 (6 bases). Trimming stripped 8 bases from V and 8 bases from J, with 13 bases between. The germline V gene has CDR1 LNHDA and CDR2 SQIVND (reference sequence). This CDR3 is built from 12 residues.

This sequence joins TRBV5-1 and TRBJ2-7; D possibly corresponds to TRBD1 (8 bases). CDR1 is SGHRS, CDR2 YFSETQ, per germline. There are 15 residues in the CDR3. The ends were cut back, 1 base at V and 3 bases at J, with 14 bases in the middle. CDR3 in DNA: TGCGCCAGCAGCTTGTGGACAGGGAGGGACTACGAGCAGTACTTC. It specifies CASSLWTGRDYEQYF.

This clone was seen a single time. This rearrangement joins TRBV19 to TRBJ2-5, with 7 bases fitting TRBD2. The CDR3 totals 11 residues. V dropped 10 bases and J dropped 3; count of bases not matched to a gene: 2. Per the germline V gene, CDR1 is LNHDA and CDR2 is SQIVND (reference sequence). CDR3 residues: CATREEETQYF. DNA for the CDR3: TGTGCCACCCGGGAGGAAGAGACCCAGTACTTC.

The chain combines TRBV5-6 with TRBJ1-5; TRBD1 aligns across 8 bases. The CDR3 extends over 16 amino acids. Germline CDR1 and CDR2: SGHDT and YYEEEE. V lost 4 bases, J lost 1 base, and 7 bases stayed unmatched. The CDR3 DNA reads TGTGCCAGCAGCCAGACAGGGGAAAGAAGCAATCAGCCCCAGCATTTT. This gives the protein CASSQTGERSNQPQHF.

The chain couples TRBV30 to TRBJ2-6; the match to TRBD1 covers 10 bases. Trimming took 4 bases from V and 0 from J; bases not matched to a gene: 3. In germline, CDR1 is GTSNPN, CDR2 SVGIG (reference sequence). The CDR3 runs to 16 residues. CDR3 in DNA: TGTGCCTGGAAGGGACAGGGGATCTCTGGGGCCAACGTCCTGACTTTC. Translation: CAWKGQGISGANVLTF.

The J gene is TRBJ2-7, the V gene TRBV4-2, with D perhaps TRBD1 (6 bases). Trimming left V 0 bases short and J 5 bases short, with 14 bases between. Germline V CDR1 and CDR2: LGHNA, YNFKEQ. This CDR3 has 15 residues. CDR3: CASSQDPGQGHEQYF. The CDR3 DNA sequence: TGTGCCAGCAGCCAAGACCCGGGACAAGGGCACGAGCAGTACTTC.